The TCR beta chain described here comes from a study of glioma-infiltrating T cells. The iRepertoire nested amplicon-rescue multiplex PCR amplified TCR alpha and beta CDR3s from RNA. Tissue mRNA or PBMC total RNA, roughly 90-400 ng, went into one-step reverse transcription and amplification. TCRdb reprocessed the multiplex PCR reads via MiXCR and lists one record per CDR3 protein. The sample has roughly 100,000 distinct CDR3 sequences, around 31% seen once; the top ten hold 44%. This clonotype was seen many times. Its antigen is currently unknown. The germline V and J ends were trimmed by 1 base and 12 bases, with 12 bases remaining between them. Germline-derived CDR1 and CDR2 are SQVTM and ANQGSEA. This CDR3 has 11 amino acids. Study conclusions and caveats: Tissue and blood shared very few CDR3 sequences. Tissue-blood divergence was below expectation in non-neoplastic patients, above in gliomas.

V and J are TRBV29-1 and TRBJ1-1; no definite D call. This TCR was recovered from a human donor with low-grade glioma or glioblastoma, undergoing nonglioma brain surgery, or in good health (not recorded which). Sequences were obtained from glioma tissue, nonneoplastic brain tissue, or PBMCs (not recorded which). The CDR3 here is CSVEGQTATFF. CDR3 bases: TGCAGCGTTGAAGGCCAGACCGCTACTTTCTTT.